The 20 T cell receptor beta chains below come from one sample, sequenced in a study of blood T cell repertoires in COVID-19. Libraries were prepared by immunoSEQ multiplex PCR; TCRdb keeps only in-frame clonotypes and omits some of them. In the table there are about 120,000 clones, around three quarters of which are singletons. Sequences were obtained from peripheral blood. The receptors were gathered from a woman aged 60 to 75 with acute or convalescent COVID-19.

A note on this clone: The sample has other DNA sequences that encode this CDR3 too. DNA for the CDR3: TGTGCCAGCAGTCTCGGGACAGGGGGTAATTCACCCCTCCACTTT. Translation gives CASSLGTGGNSPLHF. The chain has TRBV27 and TRBJ1-6; 11 positions agree with TRBD1. After removal of 5 bases from V and 6 bases from J, the junction contained 3 bases not matched to a gene. This CDR3 comprises 15 residues. CDR1 MNHEY and CDR2 SMNVEV come from the germline V gene (reference sequence).

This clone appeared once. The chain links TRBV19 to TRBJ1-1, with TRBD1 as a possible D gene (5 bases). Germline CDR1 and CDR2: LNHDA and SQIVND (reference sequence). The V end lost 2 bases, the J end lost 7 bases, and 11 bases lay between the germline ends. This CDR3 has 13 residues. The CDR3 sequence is CASSIQQGGEAFF. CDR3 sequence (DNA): TGTGCCAGTAGTATACAGCAGGGCGGTGAAGCTTTCTTT.

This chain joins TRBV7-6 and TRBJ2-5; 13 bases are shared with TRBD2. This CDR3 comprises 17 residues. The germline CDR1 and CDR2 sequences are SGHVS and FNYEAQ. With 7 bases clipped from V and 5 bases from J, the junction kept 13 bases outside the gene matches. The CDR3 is CASTVLRTSGGTETQYF. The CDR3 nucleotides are TGTGCCAGCACCGTACTAAGGACTAGCGGGGGTACGGAGACCCAGTACTTC.

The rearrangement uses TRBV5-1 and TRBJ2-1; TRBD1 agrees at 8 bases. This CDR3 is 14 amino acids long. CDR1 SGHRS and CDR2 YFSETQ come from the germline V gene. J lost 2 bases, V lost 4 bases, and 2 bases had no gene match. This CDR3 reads CASSGDRPYNEQFF. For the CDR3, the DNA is TGCGCCAGCAGCGGGGACAGGCCCTACAATGAGCAGTTCTTC.

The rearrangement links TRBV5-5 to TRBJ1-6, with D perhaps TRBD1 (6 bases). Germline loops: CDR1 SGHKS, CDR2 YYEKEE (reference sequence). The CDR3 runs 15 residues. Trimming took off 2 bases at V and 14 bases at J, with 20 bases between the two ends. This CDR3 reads CASSFADRHGSTLHF. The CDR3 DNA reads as TGTGCCAGCAGCTTTGCGGACAGACACGGTTCGACCCTCCACTTT.

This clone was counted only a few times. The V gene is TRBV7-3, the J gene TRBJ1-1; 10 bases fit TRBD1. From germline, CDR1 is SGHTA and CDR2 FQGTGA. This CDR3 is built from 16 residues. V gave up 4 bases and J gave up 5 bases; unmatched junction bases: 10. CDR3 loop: CASSSGTGARRTEAFF. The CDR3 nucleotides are TGTGCCAGCAGCTCCGGGACAGGGGCCCGGAGGACTGAAGCTTTCTTT.

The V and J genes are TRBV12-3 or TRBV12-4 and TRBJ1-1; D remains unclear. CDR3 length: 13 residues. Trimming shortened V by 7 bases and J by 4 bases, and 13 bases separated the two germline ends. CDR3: CASNGRGFTEAFF. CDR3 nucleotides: TGTGCCAGCAATGGGAGAGGGTTCACTGAAGCTTTCTTT.

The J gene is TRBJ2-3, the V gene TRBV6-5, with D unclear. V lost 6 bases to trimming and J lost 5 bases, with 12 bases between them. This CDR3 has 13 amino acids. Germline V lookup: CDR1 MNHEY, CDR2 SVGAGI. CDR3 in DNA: TGTGCCAGCAGACTCACTCTAAGAGATACGCAGTATTTT. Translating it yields CASRLTLRDTQYF.

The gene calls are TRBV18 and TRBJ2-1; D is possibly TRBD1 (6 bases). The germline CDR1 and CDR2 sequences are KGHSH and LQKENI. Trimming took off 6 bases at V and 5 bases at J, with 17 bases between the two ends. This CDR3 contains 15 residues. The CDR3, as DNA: TGTGCCAGCTCTCTCGACAGGTCCCCTAACAATGAGCAGTTCTTC. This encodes CASSLDRSPNNEQFF.

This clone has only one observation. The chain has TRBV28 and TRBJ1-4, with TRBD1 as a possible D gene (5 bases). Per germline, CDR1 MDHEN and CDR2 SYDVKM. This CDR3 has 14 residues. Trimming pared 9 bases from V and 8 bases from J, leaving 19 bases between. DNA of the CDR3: TGTGCCAGTAAACTCGGGACTATGGGAGAAAAACTGTTTTTT. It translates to CASKLGTMGEKLFF.

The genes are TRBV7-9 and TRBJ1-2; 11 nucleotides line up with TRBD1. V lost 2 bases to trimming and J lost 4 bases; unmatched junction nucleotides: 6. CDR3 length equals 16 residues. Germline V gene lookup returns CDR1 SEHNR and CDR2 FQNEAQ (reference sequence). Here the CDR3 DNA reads TGTGCCAGCAGCTTAACCCCCGGGACAGGGGGCTATGGCTACACCTTC. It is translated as CASSLTPGTGGYGYTF.

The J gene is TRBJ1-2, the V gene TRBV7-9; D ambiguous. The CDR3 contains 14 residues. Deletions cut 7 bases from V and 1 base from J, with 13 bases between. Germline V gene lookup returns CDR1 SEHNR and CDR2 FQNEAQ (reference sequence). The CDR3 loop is CASTIFELNYGYTF. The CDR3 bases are TGTGCCAGCACCATTTTTGAGCTTAACTATGGCTACACCTTC. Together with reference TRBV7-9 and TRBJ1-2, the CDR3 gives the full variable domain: DTGVSQNPRHKITKRGQNVTFRCDPISEHNRLYWYRQTLGQGPEFLTYFQNEAQLEKSRLLSDRFSAERPKGSFSTLEIQRTEQGDSAMYLCASTIFELNYGYTFGSGTRLTVV.

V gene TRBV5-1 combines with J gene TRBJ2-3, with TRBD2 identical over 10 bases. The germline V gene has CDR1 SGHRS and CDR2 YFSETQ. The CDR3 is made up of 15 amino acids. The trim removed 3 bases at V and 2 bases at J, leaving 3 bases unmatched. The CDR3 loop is CASSSSGGATDTQYF. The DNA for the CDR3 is TGCGCCAGCAGCTCAAGCGGGGGGGCCACAGATACGCAGTATTTT.

CDR3 in amino acids: CASSNQGKGTEAFF. CDR3 DNA sequence: TGTGCCAGCAGTAATCAGGGGAAGGGCACTGAAGCTTTCTTT. This chain links TRBV28 with TRBJ1-1; a weak D match, TRBD1 (6 bases). From germline, CDR1 is MDHEN and CDR2 SYDVKM. CDR3 size: 14 residues. V lost 5 bases, J lost 4 bases, and 14 bases lay in between.

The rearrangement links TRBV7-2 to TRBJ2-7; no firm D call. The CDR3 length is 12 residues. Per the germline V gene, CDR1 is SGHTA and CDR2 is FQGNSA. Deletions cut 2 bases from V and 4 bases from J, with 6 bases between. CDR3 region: CASSLQVYEQYF. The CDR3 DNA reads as TGTGCCAGCAGCTTACAGGTGTACGAGCAGTACTTC.

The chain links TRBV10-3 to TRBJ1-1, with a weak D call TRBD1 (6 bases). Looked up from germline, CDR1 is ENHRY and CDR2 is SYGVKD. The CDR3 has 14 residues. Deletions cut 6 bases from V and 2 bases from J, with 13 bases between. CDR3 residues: CAISPGQRNTEAFF. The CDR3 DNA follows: TGTGCCATCAGCCCGGGACAAAGAAACACTGAAGCTTTCTTT.

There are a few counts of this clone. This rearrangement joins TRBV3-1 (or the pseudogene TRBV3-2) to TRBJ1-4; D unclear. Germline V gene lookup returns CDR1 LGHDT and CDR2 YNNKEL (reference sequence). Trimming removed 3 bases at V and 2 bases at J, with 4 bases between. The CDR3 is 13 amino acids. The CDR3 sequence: CASSHQTNEKLFF. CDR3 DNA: TGTGCCAGCAGCCATCAGACTAATGAAAAACTGTTTTTT.

The CDR3 is CASSSGTGFSYEQYF. CDR3 nucleotide sequence: TGTGCCAGCAGTTCCGGGACAGGGTTCTCCTACGAGCAGTACTTC. The rearrangement joins TRBV28 to TRBJ2-7, with 9 bases that match TRBD1. The CDR3 is 15 amino acids. Trimming cost V 4 bases and J 0 bases; bases outside gene matches: 4. Germline V lookup: CDR1 MDHEN, CDR2 SYDVKM.

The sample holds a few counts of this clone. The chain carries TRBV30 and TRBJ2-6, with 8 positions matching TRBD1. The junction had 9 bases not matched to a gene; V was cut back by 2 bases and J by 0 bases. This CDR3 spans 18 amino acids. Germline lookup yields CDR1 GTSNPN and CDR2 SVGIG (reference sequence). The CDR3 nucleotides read TGTGCCTGGAGTTATAGACAGGGGATTCGCTCTGGGGCCAACGTCCTGACTTTC. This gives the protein CAWSYRQGIRSGANVLTF. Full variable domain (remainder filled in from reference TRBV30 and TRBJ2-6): SQTIHQWPATLVQPVGSPLSLECTVEGTSNPNLYWYRQAAGRGLQLLFYSVGIGQISSEVPQNLSASRPQDRQFILSSKKLLLSDSGFYLCAWSYRQGIRSGANVLTFGAGSRLTVL.

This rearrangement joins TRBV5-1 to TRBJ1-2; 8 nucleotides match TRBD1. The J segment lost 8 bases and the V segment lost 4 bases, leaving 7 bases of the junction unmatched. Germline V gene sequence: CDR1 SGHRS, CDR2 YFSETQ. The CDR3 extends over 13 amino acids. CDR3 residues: CASSPTRDRGYTF. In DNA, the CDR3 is TGCGCCAGCAGCCCCACCCGGGACAGGGGCTACACCTTC.